A single sample gave rise to the 8 T cell receptor beta chains below, sequenced in a study of shared clonotypes between healthy human individuals. Profiled with immunoSEQ multiplex PCR; TCRdb holds only in-frame clones, not every one. This sample yields roughly 2 million clones, of which over 85% are seen a single time; 0.13% belongs to the top ten. Material for sequencing was naive CD4+ T cells sorted from blood. This sample's subset: CD45RA+ positively selected. Receptor source: a man between 18 and 35 years old in good health.

The chain couples TRBV11-2 to TRBJ1-3; D is unclear. The CDR3 covers 16 residues. CDR1 and CDR2 (germline): SGHAT, FQNNGV. V lost 1 base, J lost 0 bases, and 10 bases lay in between. For the CDR3, the DNA is TGTGCCAGCAGCTTAGGCCCGGATAGCTCTGGAAACACCATATATTTT. This translates into CASSLGPDSSGNTIYF.

The V and J genes are TRBV28 and TRBJ1-1, with D maybe TRBD1 (5 bases). The CDR3 consists of 14 residues. V lost 8 bases and J 2 bases, leaving 15 bases between the germline ends. CDR1 is MDHEN and CDR2 is SYDVKM in the germline V gene. The CDR3 here is CASVPRGGNTEAFF. DNA of the CDR3: TGTGCCAGCGTCCCGCGGGGCGGAAACACTGAAGCTTTCTTT.

Points on this clone: Different DNA sequences within this sample yield the same CDR3. The chain links TRBV7-2 to TRBJ2-5; D unresolved. V was clipped by 1 base and J by 2 bases, with 5 bases between them. Germline V lookup: CDR1 SGHTA, CDR2 FQGNSA. The CDR3 has 13 amino acids. The CDR3 loop reads CASSLGRQETQYF. The CDR3 region has the DNA TGTGCCAGCAGCTTAGGACGACAAGAGACCCAGTACTTC.

The chain has TRBV10-3 and TRBJ2-3; 9 bases line up with TRBD1. Germline V CDR1 and CDR2: ENHRY, SYGVKD. This CDR3 is built from 14 residues. Trimming cost V 3 bases and J 4 bases; bases outside gene matches: 2. CDR3 sequence (DNA): TGTGCCATCAGTGAAACAGGGGGCTCAGATACGCAGTATTTT. Its protein product is CAISETGGSDTQYF.

This chain uses TRBV28 with TRBJ1-2, with D perhaps matching TRBD1 (5 bases). CDR1 and CDR2 (germline): MDHEN, SYDVKM. Trimming stripped 5 bases from V and 4 bases from J, with 20 bases between. The CDR3 has 16 amino acids. This chain's CDR3 is CASSQLPGSAGYGYTF. The CDR3 bases are TGTGCCAGCAGTCAACTACCAGGGTCGGCGGGCTATGGCTACACCTTC.

This clone was picked up one time. This CDR3 is also generated by other DNA sequences in the sample. V gene TRBV30 combines with J gene TRBJ1-6, with a weak D call TRBD1 (6 bases). CDR1 is GTSNPN and CDR2 is SVGIG in the germline V gene (reference sequence). V lost 4 bases and J lost 6, with 10 bases in between. This CDR3 region has 13 residues. DNA of the CDR3: TGTGCCTGGAAGACAGGAGGTAATTCACCCCTCCACTTT. It yields the protein CAWKTGGNSPLHF.

This chain connects TRBV6-1 to TRBJ2-3, with D perhaps given as TRBD1 or TRBD2 (6 bases each). The germline V gene encodes CDR1 MNHNS and CDR2 SASEGT. V lost 5 bases and J 0 bases, leaving 9 bases between the germline ends. The CDR3 has 14 amino acids. The CDR3 loop is CASSLGGSTDTQYF. CDR3 nucleotide sequence: TGTGCCAGCAGTTTGGGGGGCAGCACAGATACGCAGTATTTT.

A single count supports this clone. V gene TRBV7-2 combines with J gene TRBJ2-3, with D perhaps TRBD2 (5 bases). The CDR3 has 17 residues. Germline CDR1 is SGHTA and CDR2 is FQGNSA. V was cut by 1 base and J by 0 bases, with 14 bases left in between. This chain's CDR3 is CASSLGPSRTSTDTQYF. The CDR3 coding sequence is TGTGCCAGCAGCTTAGGGCCTAGCAGAACTAGCACAGATACGCAGTATTTT.